Listed below are T cell receptor beta chains from one sample, sequenced in a study of control samples from healthy donors and cancer patients. Assay used: immunoSEQ multiplex PCR; TCRdb lists only in-frame clones, some missing. The sample has more than 95,000 clones; about 87% are singletons. The specimen sequenced was blood. The receptors come from a man aged 60 to 75 in good health. The CDR3 runs from the conserved cysteine through the conserved F or W. A D gene is named only where the DNA matches it firmly.

d_call	v_call	cdr3_aa
-	TRBV19	CASSILDGEIENSPLHF
-	TRBV18	CASSRVGGRTEAFF
-	TRBV25-1	CASRGGGNTIYF
-	TRBV3-1/TRBV3-2	CASSQDRYLQGDGELFF
-	TRBV3-1/TRBV3-2	CASSHDSPEQYF
-	TRBV6-6	CASSSLGGSYEQYF
TRBD1	TRBV28	CASSLDRVGYGYTF
-	TRBV11-3	CASSPKPTESLYGYTF
-	TRBV19	CASSFLHNEQFF
-	TRBV6-4	CASSETVNTEAFF
TRBD1	TRBV9	CASSPGGSMNTEAFF
-	TRBV5-1	CASSLSTQGFEQFF
TRBD2	TRBV10-3	CAISPGLAGGSYEQYF
-	TRBV30	CAWSVDRGYGYTF
-	TRBV5-1	CASSQYTDTQYF
-	TRBV5-4	CASSLGSATETQYF
-	TRBV14	CASSHGVTAEAFF
-	TRBV11-2	CASSDRRGWGEQFF
-	TRBV7-8	CASSLDISGNTIYF
-	TRBV7-9	CASSPGWDSRYNEQFF
TRBD1	TRBV18	CASSPLATGTDRNVNEKLFF
-	TRBV10-3	CAISESTGLGGNTEAFF
-	TRBV28	CASNPGTFVSPLHF
-	TRBV19	CASSIANRNTGELFF
-	TRBV12-3/TRBV12-4	CASRTGLNYGYTF